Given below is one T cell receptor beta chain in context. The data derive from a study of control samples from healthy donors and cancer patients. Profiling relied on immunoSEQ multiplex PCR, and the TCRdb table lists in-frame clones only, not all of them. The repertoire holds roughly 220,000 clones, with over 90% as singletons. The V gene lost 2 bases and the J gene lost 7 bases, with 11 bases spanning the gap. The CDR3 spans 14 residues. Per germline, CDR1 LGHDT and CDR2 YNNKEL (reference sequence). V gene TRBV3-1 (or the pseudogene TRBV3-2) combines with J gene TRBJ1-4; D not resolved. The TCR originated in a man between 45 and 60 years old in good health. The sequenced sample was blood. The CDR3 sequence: CASSQKGGGEKLFF. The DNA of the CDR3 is TGTGCCAGCAGCCAAAAGGGCGGAGGTGAAAAACTGTTTTTT.